The source of this T cell receptor (beta chain) is a study of cytomegalovirus exposure and HLA in healthy donors. Primers for the PCR totalled 60 Vbeta and 13 Jbeta. Libraries were prepared by immunoSEQ multiplex PCR; TCRdb keeps only in-frame clonotypes and omits some of them. The repertoire has 130,000 or so clones, roughly four fifths of them found once; the top ten carry about 3%. The germline CDR1 and CDR2 sequences are MNHEY and SVGAGI. The CDR3 length is 16 residues. V was pared by 4 bases and J by 3 bases, with 5 bases of the junction left unmatched. This TCR derives from a man in his thirties or forties in good health and CMV-seronegative. The sample taken for sequencing was PBMCs. The rearrangement uses TRBV6-5 and TRBJ2-3, with 12 bases aligning to TRBD2. The DNA of the CDR3 is TGTGCCAGCAGTTCGCTACTAGCGGGGGGAACAGATACGCAGTATTTT. This codes for CASSSLLAGGTDTQYF.